The 14 T cell receptor beta chains presented below share a single source sample, sequenced in a study of CD8 T cells in ankylosing spondylitis. TCRdb passed the 5' RACE reads through MiXCR, listing each CDR3 protein once. The sample has under 250,000 distinct CDR3 sequences, roughly a third seen once. The material sequenced was blood, either unsorted or a sorted T cell fraction (not recorded which). Every receptor here comes from a male donor with ankylosing spondylitis or in good health (not recorded which).

The rearrangement links TRBV5-1 to TRBJ2-5, with D unclear. This CDR3 has 14 amino acids. The germline CDR1 and CDR2 sequences are SGHRS and YFSETQ. Deletions cut 0 bases from V and 0 bases from J, with 6 bases between. CDR3 bases: TGCGCCAGCAGCTTGGGGCAGTACCAAGAGACCCAGTACTTC. Residues: CASSLGQYQETQYF.

The table lists this clonotype with a few counts. A read error may account for a junction end that differs from germline. The genes are TRBV12-3 or TRBV12-4 and TRBJ2-3; D is undetermined. This CDR3 has 12 residues. The CDR3 nucleotides are TGTGCCAGCGGTTTAGGTGGGCCCTCGCAGTATTTT. Protein product: CASGLGGPSQYF.

This clonotype has more than one count but fewer than ten. This chain uses TRBV12-3 or TRBV12-4 with TRBJ1-2; 9 bases map to TRBD1. The CDR3 is made up of 14 amino acids. Germline trimming cut 3 bases from V and 5 bases from J; bases unmatched to any gene: 4. Here the CDR3 reads CASSLWTGVYGYTF. The CDR3 region has the DNA TGTGCCAGCAGTTTGTGGACAGGGGTGTATGGCTACACCTTC.

This chain connects TRBV5-6 to TRBJ2-5; D not certain. Germline CDR1 is SGHDT and CDR2 is YYEEEE. Trimming removed 0 bases at V and 2 bases at J, with 8 bases between. This CDR3 has 14 amino acids. This CDR3 is CASSLGGVQETQYF. CDR3 nucleotides: TGTGCCAGCAGCTTGGGCGGAGTACAAGAGACCCAGTACTTC.

This clonotype was picked up a small number of times. The chain couples TRBV7-9 to TRBJ1-1, with D possibly being TRBD1 (6 bases). In germline, CDR1 is SEHNR, CDR2 FQNEAQ (reference sequence). The CDR3 loop spans 15 amino acids. V was pared by 5 bases and J by 0 bases, with 13 bases between. CDR3 nucleotides: TGTGCCAGCAGCCCCAGGACAGATATGAACACTGAAGCTTTCTTT. This codes for CASSPRTDMNTEAFF.

The chain links TRBV27 to TRBJ1-4; the D gene is possibly TRBD1 (6 bases). The CDR3 is 14 amino acids. The V end was cut by 6 bases, the J end by 7 bases, with 15 bases between. Germline V gene data show CDR1 as MNHEY and CDR2 as SMNVEV (reference sequence). DNA of the CDR3: TGTGCCAGCAGGGGGTCGCGGGGGCCTGAAAAACTGTTTTTT. The encoded protein is CASRGSRGPEKLFF.

This clonotype was detected a few times. V and J are TRBV6-5 and TRBJ2-5; maybe TRBD1 (5 bases). The CDR3 is 16 amino acids. Trimming left V 3 bases short and J 1 base short, with 15 bases between. The germline V gene encodes CDR1 MNHEY and CDR2 SVGAGI. CDR3 sequence reads: CASSYIGQGSQETQYF. The CDR3 DNA reads as TGTGCCAGCAGTTATATCGGTCAGGGAAGCCAAGAGACCCAGTACTTC.

This clonotype was seen only a few times. V is TRBV20-1 and J is TRBJ2-7; maybe TRBD1 (5 bases). The CDR3 has 14 residues. Trimming pared 2 bases from V and 0 bases from J, leaving 11 bases between. CDR1 and CDR2 (germline): DFQATT, SNEGSKA (reference sequence). The DNA of the CDR3 is TGCAGTGCTAGACAAGACAGCAGCTCCTACGAGCAGTACTTC. Its translation is CSARQDSSSYEQYF.

This clonotype came up a few times. The V gene is TRBV6-1, the J gene TRBJ2-5, with TRBD1 identical over 7 bases. CDR1 and CDR2 (germline): MNHNS, SASEGT. The CDR3 has 14 residues. The J segment lost 5 bases and the V segment lost 6 bases, leaving 9 bases of the junction unmatched. The DNA for the CDR3 is TGTGCCAGCAGCTTTATTGACAGGGCGGAGACCCAGTACTTC. Protein product: CASSFIDRAETQYF.

The gene calls are TRBV10-2 and TRBJ2-7, with unresolved D. Germline loops: CDR1 WSHSY, CDR2 SAAADI. V lost 3 bases and J lost 7, with 13 bases in between. The CDR3 totals 13 residues. CDR3 sequence: CASSDPSQLEQYF. For the CDR3, the DNA is TGCGCCAGCAGTGACCCCTCCCAGCTGGAGCAGTACTTC.

This clonotype was counted only a few times. The chain uses TRBV12-3 or TRBV12-4 and TRBJ2-3, with D possibly being TRBD1 (6 bases). The CDR3 is made up of 14 amino acids. The V gene lost 3 bases and the J gene lost 2 bases, with 9 bases spanning the gap. As DNA, the CDR3 is TGTGCCAGCAGTTTGGACAGCCACACAGATACGCAGTATTTT. Its protein is CASSLDSHTDTQYF.

This clonotype was counted a single time. This chain joins TRBV5-1 and TRBJ1-1; 9 bases align to TRBD1. The trim removed 3 bases at V and 1 base at J, leaving 1 base unmatched. Germline V gene lookup returns CDR1 SGHRS and CDR2 YFSETQ. The CDR3 is 14 amino acids. The CDR3 DNA is TGCGCCAGCAGCTGGGGACAGGGGAACACTGAAGCTTTCTTT. Amino acid sequence: CASSWGQGNTEAFF.

In this sample, this clonotype turned up a few times. J is TRBJ2-1 and V is TRBV20-1; either TRBD1 or TRBD2 may supply D (5 bases each). V was trimmed by 5 bases and J by 6 bases, leaving 23 bases between them. This CDR3 region has 16 residues. Germline CDR1 and CDR2: DFQATT and SNEGSKA (reference sequence). The CDR3 loop is CSAPTPLYSGGNEQFF. Here the CDR3 DNA reads TGCAGTGCTCCCACGCCACTGTATAGTGGGGGCAATGAGCAGTTCTTC.

The chain employs TRBV29-1 and TRBJ2-5; D unclear. Germline loops: CDR1 SQVTM, CDR2 ANQGSEA. This CDR3 is 14 amino acids long. V gave up 4 bases and J gave up 0 bases, with 12 bases separating them. Here the CDR3 reads CSVARWADQETQYF. In DNA form, the CDR3 reads TGCAGCGTTGCCCGCTGGGCAGACCAAGAGACCCAGTACTTC.